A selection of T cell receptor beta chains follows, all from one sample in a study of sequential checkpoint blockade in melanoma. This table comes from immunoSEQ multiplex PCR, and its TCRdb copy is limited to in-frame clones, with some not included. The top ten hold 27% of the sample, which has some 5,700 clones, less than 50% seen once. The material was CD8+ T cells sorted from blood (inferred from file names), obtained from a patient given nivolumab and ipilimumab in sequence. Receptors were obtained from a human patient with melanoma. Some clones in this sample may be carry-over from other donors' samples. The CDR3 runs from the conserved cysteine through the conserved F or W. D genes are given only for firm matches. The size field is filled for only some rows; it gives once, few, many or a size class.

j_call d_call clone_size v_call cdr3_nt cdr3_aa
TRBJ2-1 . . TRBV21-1 TGTGCCAGCAGCAAAGAAAGGGGACAGGCTATTACCTCCTACAATGAGCAGTTCTTC CASSKERGQAITSYNEQFF
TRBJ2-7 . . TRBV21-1 TGTGCCAGCAGCAAAGCGCGAGGGCGCGAGCAGTACTTC CASSKARGREQYF
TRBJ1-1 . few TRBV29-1 TGCAGCCCTCAGACTGTCACTGAAGCTTTCTTT CSPQTVTEAFF
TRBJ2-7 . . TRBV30 TGTGCCTGGAGTCGGCAGGGTCACTACGAGCAGTACTTC CAWSRQGHYEQYF
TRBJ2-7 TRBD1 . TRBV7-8 TGTGCCAGCAGCTTGGGACAGGGATGGGAGCAGTACTTC CASSLGQGWEQYF
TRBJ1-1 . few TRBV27 TGTGCCAGCAGTTCCGGGGGAAACACTGAAGCTTTCTTT CASSSGGNTEAFF
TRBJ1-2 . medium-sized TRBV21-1 TGTGCCAGCAGCTGCCGAGAGGGGGAAATTAACTATGGCTACACCTTC CASSCREGEINYGYTF
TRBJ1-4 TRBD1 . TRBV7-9 TGTGCCAGCAGCGTAGCCGACAGGGGCGAAAATGAAAAACTGTTTTTT CASSVADRGENEKLFF
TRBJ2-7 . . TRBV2 TGTGCCACTGGCGGTCTGAACTACGAGCAGTACTTC CATGGLNYEQYF
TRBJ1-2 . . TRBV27 TGTGCCAGCAGTTTGGCGGCGGGCGCTTCCTACTATGGCTACACCTTC CASSLAAGASYYGYTF
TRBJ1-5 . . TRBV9 TGTGCCAGCAGCGTAGGAGGGAATAGCAATCAGCCCCAGCATTTT CASSVGGNSNQPQHF
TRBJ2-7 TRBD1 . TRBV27 TGTGCCAGCTCGACTTACAGGGGAGCCTACGAGCAGTACTTC CASSTYRGAYEQYF
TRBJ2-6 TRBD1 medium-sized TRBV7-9 TGTGCCAGCAGCTTATTACCCGGACAGGGAACTGCTGGGGCCAACGTCCTGACTTTC CASSLLPGQGTAGANVLTF
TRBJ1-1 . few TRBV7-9 TGTGCCAGCAGCTTAGTCCAGGGTGAAGCTTTCTTT CASSLVQGEAFF
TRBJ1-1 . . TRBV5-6 TGTGCCAGCAGCTTTGATAGCGGCACTGAAGCTTTCTTT CASSFDSGTEAFF
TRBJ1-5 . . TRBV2 TGTGCCAGCAGTGTTATACAGGGTAGCAATCAGCCCCAGCATTTT CASSVIQGSNQPQHF